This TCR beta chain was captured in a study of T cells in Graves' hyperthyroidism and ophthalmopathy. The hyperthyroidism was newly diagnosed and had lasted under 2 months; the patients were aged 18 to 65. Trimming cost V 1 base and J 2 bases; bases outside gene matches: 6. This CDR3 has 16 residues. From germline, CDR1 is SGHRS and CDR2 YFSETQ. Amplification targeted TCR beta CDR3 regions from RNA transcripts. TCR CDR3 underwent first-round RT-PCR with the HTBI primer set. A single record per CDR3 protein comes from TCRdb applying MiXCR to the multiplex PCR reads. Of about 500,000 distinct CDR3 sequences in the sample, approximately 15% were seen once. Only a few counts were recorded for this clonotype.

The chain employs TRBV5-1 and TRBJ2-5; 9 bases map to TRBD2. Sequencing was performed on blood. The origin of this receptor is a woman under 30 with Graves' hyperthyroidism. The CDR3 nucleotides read TGCGCCAGCAGCTTGAGGCTAGCGGGAATGCAAGAGACCCAGTACTTC. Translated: CASSLRLAGMQETQYF. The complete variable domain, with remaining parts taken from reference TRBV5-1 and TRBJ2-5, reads KAGVTQTPRYLIKTRGQQVTLSCSPISGHRSVSWYQQTPGQGLQFLFEYFSETQRNKGNFPGRFSGRQFSNSRSEMNVSTLELGDSALYLCASSLRLAGMQETQYFGPGTRLLVL.